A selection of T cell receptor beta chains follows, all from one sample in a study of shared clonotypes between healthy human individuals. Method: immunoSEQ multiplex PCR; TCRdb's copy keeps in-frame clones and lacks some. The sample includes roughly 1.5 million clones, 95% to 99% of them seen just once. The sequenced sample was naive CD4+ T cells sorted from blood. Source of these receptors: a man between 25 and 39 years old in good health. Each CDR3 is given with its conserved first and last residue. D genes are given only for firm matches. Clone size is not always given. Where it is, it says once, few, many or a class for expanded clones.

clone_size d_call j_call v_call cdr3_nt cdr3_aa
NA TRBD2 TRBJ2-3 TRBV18 TGTGCCAGCTCACCAACTAGCGGTACCACAGATACGCAGTATTTT CASSPTSGTTDTQYF
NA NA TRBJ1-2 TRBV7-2 TGTGCCAGCAGCTTACTGGGTATGAACTATGGCTACACCTTC CASSLLGMNYGYTF
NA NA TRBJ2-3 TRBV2 TGTGCCAGCAGTGACGAAAGCACAGATACGCAGTATTTT CASSDESTDTQYF
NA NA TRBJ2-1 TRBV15 TGTGCCACCAGCAGAGCGTTTAACTCCGGGGACAATGAGCAGTTCTTC CATSRAFNSGDNEQFF
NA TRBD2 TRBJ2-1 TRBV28 TGTGCCAGCAGTTTAAGACTAGCAAATGAGCAGTTCTTC CASSLRLANEQFF
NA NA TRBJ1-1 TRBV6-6 TGTGCCAGCAGTTACTCGAGTGAGGGATATGAAGCTTTCTTT CASSYSSEGYEAFF
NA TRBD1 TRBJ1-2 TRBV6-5 TGTGCCAGCAGTTACTCGAGGGACAGAGTTTATGGCTACACCTTC CASSYSRDRVYGYTF
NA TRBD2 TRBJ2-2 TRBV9 TGTGCCAGCAGCGTAATCTCTAGCGGGGGTACCGGGGAGCTGTTTTTT CASSVISSGGTGELFF
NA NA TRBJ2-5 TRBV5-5 TGTGCCAGCAGCTCAGTCACCGTCCTGGAGACCCAGTACTTC CASSSVTVLETQYF
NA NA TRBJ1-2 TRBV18 TGTGCCAGCTCACCACGACGGACGGCGAATGGAGGCTACACCTTC CASSPRRTANGGYTF
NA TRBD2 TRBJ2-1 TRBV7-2 TGTGCCAGCAACACCCTACCCGGACTAGCAGCAAATGAGCAGTTCTTC CASNTLPGLAANEQFF
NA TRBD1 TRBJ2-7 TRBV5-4 TGTGCCAGCAGCTTGGCCAAGACAGGGAAGCCCGAGCAGTACTTC CASSLAKTGKPEQYF
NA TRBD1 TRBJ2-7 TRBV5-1 TGCGCCAGCAGCTTGGGTAGCTGGACAGGGGGCATCGAGCAGTACTTC CASSLGSWTGGIEQYF
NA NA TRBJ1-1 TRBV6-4 TGTGCCAGCAGTGACTCCCCCAGGGGAGCAAACACTGAAGCTTTCTTT CASSDSPRGANTEAFF
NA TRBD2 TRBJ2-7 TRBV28 TGTGCCAGCAGCCTACTATCCTTAGGGACTAGCAGCACCTACGAGCAGTACTTC CASSLLSLGTSSTYEQYF
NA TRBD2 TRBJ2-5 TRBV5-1 TGCGCCAGCAGCTTAATGACGGGAGGGAACAGGGAGACCCAGTACTTC CASSLMTGGNRETQYF
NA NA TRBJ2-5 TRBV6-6 TGTGCCAGCAGTTACTCGGGACTCGGGGATCAAGAGACCCAGTACTTC CASSYSGLGDQETQYF
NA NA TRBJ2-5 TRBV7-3 TGTGCCAGCAGCTCGCAGGGGCGGCAGACCCAGTACTTC CASSSQGRQTQYF
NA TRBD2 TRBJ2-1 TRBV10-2 TGCGCCAGCAGTGGGGGTCGACTAGCGGGAGGGCCTGGTACCTACAATGAGCAGTTCTTC CASSGGRLAGGPGTYNEQFF
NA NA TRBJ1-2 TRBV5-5 TGTGCCAGCAGCCTTAGGGATAGGGACTATGGCTACACCTTC CASSLRDRDYGYTF
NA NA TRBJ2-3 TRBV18 TGTGCCAGCTCAACGGGACAACCTAGCACAGATACGCAGTATTTT CASSTGQPSTDTQYF
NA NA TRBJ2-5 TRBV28 TGTGCCAGCAGTTTAGGGACGGACAGACAAGAGACCCAGTACTTC CASSLGTDRQETQYF
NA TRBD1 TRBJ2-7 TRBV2 TGTGCCAGCAGGAGAAAAACAGGGGCCCGCTGGGACGAGCAGTACTTC CASRRKTGARWDEQYF
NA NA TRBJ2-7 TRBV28 TGTGCCAGCACCCAGGACTTATACGAGCAGTACTTC CASTQDLYEQYF
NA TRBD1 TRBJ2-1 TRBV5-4 TGTGCCAGCAGCCAACCGGGACAGGGGGGCAATGAGCAGTTCTTC CASSQPGQGGNEQFF
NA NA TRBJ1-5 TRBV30 TGTGCCTGGAGTGAAGGGGGGGGTTGGATTCAGCCCCAGCATTTT CAWSEGGGWIQPQHF
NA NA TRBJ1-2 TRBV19 TGTGCCAGTAGTATAGCAACCAGCGTCCTCCTTGGCTACACCTTC CASSIATSVLLGYTF
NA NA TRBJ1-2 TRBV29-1 TGCAGCGTTGAAAACCCAAGGGACGGTGGCTACACCTTC CSVENPRDGGYTF
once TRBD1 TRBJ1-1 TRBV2 TGTGCCAGCAGGGGAACTATAAGGGGGCCACTTGATGACACTGAAGCTTTCTTT CASRGTIRGPLDDTEAFF
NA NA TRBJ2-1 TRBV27 TGTGCCAGCAACAACAGGAGGGATTCCTACAATGAGCAGTTCTTC CASNNRRDSYNEQFF
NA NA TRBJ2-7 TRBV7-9 TGTGCCAGCAGTTCAGGGGATTACGAGCAGTACTTC CASSSGDYEQYF